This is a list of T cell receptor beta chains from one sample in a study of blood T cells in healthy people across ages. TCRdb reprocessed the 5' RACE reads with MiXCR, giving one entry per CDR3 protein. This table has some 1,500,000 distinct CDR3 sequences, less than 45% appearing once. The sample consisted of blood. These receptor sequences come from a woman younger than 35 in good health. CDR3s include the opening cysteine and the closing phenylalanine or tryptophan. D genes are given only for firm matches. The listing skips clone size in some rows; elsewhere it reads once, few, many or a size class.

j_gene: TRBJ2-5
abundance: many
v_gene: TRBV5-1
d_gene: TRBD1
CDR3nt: TGCGCCAGCAGCAACGGACAGGGCCTACAAGAGACCCAGTACTTC
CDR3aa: CASSNGQGLQETQYF

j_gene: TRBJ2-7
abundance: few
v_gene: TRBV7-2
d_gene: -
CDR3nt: TGTGCCAGCAGCTCCACCACGGACCTGTCCTCCTACGAGCAGTACTTC
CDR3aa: CASSSTTDLSSYEQYF

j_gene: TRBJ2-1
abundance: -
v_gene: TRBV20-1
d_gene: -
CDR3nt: TGCAGTGCTAGCGTCAGTTCTAGCATGAATGAGCAGTTCTTC
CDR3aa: CSASVSSSMNEQFF

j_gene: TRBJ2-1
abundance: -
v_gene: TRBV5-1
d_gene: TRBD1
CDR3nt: TGCGCCAGCAGCTTGGCGGGCCGGACAGGGTTGGATGAGCAGTTCTTC
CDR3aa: CASSLAGRTGLDEQFF

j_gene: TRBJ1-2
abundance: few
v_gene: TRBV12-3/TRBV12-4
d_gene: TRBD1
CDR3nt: TGTGCCAGCAGTTTGGGGGACAGATTCTATGGCTACACCTTC
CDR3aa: CASSLGDRFYGYTF

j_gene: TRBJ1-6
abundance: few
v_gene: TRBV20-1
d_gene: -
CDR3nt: TGCAGTGCTAGTCAGAGCTCCTATAATTCACCCCTCCACTTT
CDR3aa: CSASQSSYNSPLHF

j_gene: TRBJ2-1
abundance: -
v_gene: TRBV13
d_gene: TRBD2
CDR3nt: TGTGCCAGCAGCTTACTTTTGGGTAGCGGGGTCTCCTACAATGAGCAGTTCTTC
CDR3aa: CASSLLLGSGVSYNEQFF

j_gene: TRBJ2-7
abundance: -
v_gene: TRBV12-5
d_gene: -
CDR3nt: TGTGCCACCCCTAAGGTCTCCTACGAGCAGTACTTC
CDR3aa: CATPKVSYEQYF

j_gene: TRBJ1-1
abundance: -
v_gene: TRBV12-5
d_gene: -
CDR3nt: TGTGCTAGTGGATTCTACCCTATTGAGAACACTGAAGCTTTCTTT
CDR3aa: CASGFYPIENTEAFF

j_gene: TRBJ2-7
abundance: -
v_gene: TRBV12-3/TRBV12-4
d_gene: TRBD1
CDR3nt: TGTGCCAGCAGTTTAGAGACAGGGGGCGGTTCCTACGAGCAGTACTTC
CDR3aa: CASSLETGGGSYEQYF

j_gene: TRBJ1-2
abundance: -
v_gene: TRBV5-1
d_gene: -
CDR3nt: TGCGCCAGCAGCTTGGGGAACCGGATTAGGGCAGATGGCTACACCTTC
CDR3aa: CASSLGNRIRADGYTF

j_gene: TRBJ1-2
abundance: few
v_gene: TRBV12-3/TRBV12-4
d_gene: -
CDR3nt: TGTGCCAGCAGTTTAAGGGTTTGGGGGAGGAACTATGGCTACACCTTC
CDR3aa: CASSLRVWGRNYGYTF

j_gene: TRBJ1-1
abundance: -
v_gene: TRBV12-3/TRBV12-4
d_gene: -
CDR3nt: TGTGCCAGCAGTTTAACAGGGATGCAGAACACTGAAGCTTTCTTT
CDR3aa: CASSLTGMQNTEAFF

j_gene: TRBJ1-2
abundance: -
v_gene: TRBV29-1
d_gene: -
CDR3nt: TGCAGCGTGTTGGGGAGCGGCTACACCTTC
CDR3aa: CSVLGSGYTF

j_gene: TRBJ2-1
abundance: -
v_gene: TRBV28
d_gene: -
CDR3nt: TGTGCCAGCAGTTTGCGTCCCCTTCCAAATGAGCAGTTCTTC
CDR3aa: CASSLRPLPNEQFF

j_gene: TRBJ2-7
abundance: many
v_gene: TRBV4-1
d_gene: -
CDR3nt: TGCGCCAGCAGCCAAGATTCCGAGCAGTACTTC
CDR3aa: CASSQDSEQYF

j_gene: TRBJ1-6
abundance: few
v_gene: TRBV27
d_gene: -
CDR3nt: TGTGCCAGCAGTTCACTGCGATCACCCCTCCACTTT
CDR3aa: CASSSLRSPLHF

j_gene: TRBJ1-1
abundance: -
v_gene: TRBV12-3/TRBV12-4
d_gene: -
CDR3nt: TGTGCCAGCAGACACACAGGGCCCCAAGCTTTCTTT
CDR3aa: CASRHTGPQAFF

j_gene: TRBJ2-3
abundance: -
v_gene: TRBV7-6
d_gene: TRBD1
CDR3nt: TGTGCCAGCAGCCCGGGACAGGGTCGCACAGATACGCAGTATTTT
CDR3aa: CASSPGQGRTDTQYF

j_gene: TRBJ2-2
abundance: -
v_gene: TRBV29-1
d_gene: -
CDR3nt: TGCAGCGTAAACCGGGACTGGAACACCGGGGAGCTGTTTTTT
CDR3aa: CSVNRDWNTGELFF

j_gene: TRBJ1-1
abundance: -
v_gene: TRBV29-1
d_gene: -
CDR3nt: TGCAGCGTTGGTGGCCGGAACACTGAAGCTTTCTTT
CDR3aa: CSVGGRNTEAFF

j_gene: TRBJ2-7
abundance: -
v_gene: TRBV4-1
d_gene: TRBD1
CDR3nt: TGCGCCAGCAGCCAAGGGACAGGGGGTGGCAATGAGCAGTACTTC
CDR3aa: CASSQGTGGGNEQYF

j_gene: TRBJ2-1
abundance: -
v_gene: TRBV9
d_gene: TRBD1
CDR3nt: TGTGCCAGCAGTGAGACAGGGGGGCCTTCCTACAATGAGCAGTTCTTC
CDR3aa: CASSETGGPSYNEQFF

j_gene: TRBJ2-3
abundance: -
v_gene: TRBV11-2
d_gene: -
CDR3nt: TGTGCCAGCAGCTTAGATCAGGGCGGGGATACGCAGTATTTT
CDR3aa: CASSLDQGGDTQYF

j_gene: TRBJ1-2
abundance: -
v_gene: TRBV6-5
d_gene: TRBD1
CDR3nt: TGTGCCAGCAGCGCATTCGGACAGGGTGTTGCGGGCTACACCTTC
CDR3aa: CASSAFGQGVAGYTF

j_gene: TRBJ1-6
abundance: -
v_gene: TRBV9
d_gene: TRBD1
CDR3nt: TGTGCCAGCAGCGTCACTCCCGGGACAGGAAAATCTAATTCACCCCTCCACTTT
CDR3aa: CASSVTPGTGKSNSPLHF

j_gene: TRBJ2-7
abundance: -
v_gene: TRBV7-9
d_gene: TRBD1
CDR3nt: TGTGCCAGCAGCACAACGGACAGGGTTTCGGCTTTCTACGAGCAGTACTTC
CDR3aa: CASSTTDRVSAFYEQYF

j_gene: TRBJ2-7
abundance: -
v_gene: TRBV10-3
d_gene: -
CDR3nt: TGTGCCATCAGTGCGGCCCTAGCGGAGCAGTACTTC
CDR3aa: CAISAALAEQYF

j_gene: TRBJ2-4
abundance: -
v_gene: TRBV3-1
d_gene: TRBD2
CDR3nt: TGTGCCAGCAGCCAAGTGGGGAATAGCGGGCGAGCGCAGTACTTC
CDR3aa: CASSQVGNSGRAQYF

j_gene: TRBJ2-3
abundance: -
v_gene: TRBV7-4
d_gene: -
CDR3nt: TGTGCCAGCAGCCCTTTAGATAGCGGATCCGTTCTCTCAGATATGCAGTATTTT
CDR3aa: CASSPLDSGSVLSDMQYF

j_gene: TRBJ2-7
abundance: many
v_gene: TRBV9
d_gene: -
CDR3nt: TGTGCCAGCAGCGTAGGAGTCGGAAACTACGAGCAGTACTTC
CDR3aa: CASSVGVGNYEQYF

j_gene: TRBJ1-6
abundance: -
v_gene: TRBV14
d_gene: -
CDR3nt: TGTGCCAGCTTGGACCGCTGGCAGGCCCTCCACTTT
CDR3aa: CASLDRWQALHF

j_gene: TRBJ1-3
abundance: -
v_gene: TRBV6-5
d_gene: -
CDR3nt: TGTGCCAGCAGTTACGCGCCTCACCTCTCTGGAAACACCATATATTTT
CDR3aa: CASSYAPHLSGNTIYF

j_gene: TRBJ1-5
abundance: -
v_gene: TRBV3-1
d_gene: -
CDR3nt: TGTGCCAGCAGCCAAGGAAGTAAGGGCAACTCTCAGCCCCAGCATTTT
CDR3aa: CASSQGSKGNSQPQHF

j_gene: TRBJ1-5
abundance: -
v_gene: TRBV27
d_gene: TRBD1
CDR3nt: TGTGCCAGCAGTTTATGGGCAGGGTTGGACAGGAGCAATCAGCCCCAGCATTTT
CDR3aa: CASSLWAGLDRSNQPQHF

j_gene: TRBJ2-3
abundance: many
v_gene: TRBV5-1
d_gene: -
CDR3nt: TGCGCCAGCAGCTATGGGGATGCGACAGATACGCAGTATTTT
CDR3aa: CASSYGDATDTQYF

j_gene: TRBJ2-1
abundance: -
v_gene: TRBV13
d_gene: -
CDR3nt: TGTGCCAGCAGCACCCCGGCGGGATGGCAGTTCTTC
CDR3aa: CASSTPAGWQFF

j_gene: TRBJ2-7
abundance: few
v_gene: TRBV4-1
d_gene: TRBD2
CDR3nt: TGCGCCAGCAGTTATCAGCGGGAAAGCTCCTACGAGCAGTACTTC
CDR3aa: CASSYQRESSYEQYF

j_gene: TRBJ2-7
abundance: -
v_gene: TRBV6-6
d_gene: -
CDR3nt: TGTGCCAGCAGTTGCACCGGGGGCGAGCAGTACTTC
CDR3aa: CASSCTGGEQYF

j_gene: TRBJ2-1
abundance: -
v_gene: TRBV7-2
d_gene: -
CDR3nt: TGTGCCAGCAGCCCCTCCCGGGCTAGTTATGAGCAGTTCTTC
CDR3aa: CASSPSRASYEQFF

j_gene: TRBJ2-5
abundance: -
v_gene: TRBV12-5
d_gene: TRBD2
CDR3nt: TGTGCTAGTGGTGCCCTAGCGGGGGGCTACAATGAGCAGTACTTC
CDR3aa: CASGALAGGYNEQYF

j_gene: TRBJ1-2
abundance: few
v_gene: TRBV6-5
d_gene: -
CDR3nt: TGTGCCAGCAGTTACCGCTCCGGGTACTATGGCTACACCTTC
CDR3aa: CASSYRSGYYGYTF

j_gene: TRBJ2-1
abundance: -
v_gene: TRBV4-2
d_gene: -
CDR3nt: TGTGCCAGCAGCCAAGATTTACGGTACGATGAGCAGTTCTTC
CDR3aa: CASSQDLRYDEQFF

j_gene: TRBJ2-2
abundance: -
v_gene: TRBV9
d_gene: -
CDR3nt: TGTGCCAGCAGCTTGATAGCGGAGGGGACCGGGGAGCTGTTTTTT
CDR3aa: CASSLIAEGTGELFF

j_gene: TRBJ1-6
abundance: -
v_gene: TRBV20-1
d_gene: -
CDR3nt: TGCAGTTCGTTCCCCGGGACATCCTATAATTCACCCCTCCACTTT
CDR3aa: CSSFPGTSYNSPLHF

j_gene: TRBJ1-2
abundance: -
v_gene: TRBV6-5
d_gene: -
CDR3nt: TGTGCCGGCAGTTACGTCGGGGGGAGCTATGGCTACACCTTC
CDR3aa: CAGSYVGGSYGYTF

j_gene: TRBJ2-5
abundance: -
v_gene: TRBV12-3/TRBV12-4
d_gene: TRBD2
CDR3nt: TGTGCCAGCAGTACCTCGAGCGGGAGGAAACAAGAGACCCAGTACTTC
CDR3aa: CASSTSSGRKQETQYF

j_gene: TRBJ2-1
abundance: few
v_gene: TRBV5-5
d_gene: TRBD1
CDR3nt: TGTGCCAGCAGCGTATTACAGGGGAGCTCCTACAATGAGCAGTTCTTC
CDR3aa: CASSVLQGSSYNEQFF

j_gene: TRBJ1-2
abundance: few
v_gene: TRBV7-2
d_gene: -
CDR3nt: TGTGCCAGCAGCCAGTCAGGATACTATGGCTACACCTTC
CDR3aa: CASSQSGYYGYTF